The present TCR beta chain was sequenced within a study of graft-versus-host responses after intestinal transplantation. Note on this clone: Its specificity is not known.

The method was immunoSEQ multiplex PCR; TCRdb's version includes in-frame clones alone and lacks a portion of them. Seen here are 85,000 to 100,000 clones, roughly 92% observed once, and the top ten hold over 0.06%. Germline trimming cut 7 bases from V and 3 bases from J; bases unmatched to any gene: 6. Germline CDR1 is WSHSY and CDR2 is SAAADI. This CDR3 has 15 residues. The TCR was taken from a human donor who was the organ donor for an intestinal transplant. The input for sequencing was unstimulated CD8+ T cells sorted from spleen or lymph node cells, taken before transplant. The gene calls are TRBV10-2 and TRBJ2-3, with 11 bases fitting TRBD2. Here the CDR3 reads CASMRTSGRTDTQYF. The CDR3 DNA reads TGCGCCAGCATGAGAACTAGCGGGAGAACAGATACGCAGTATTTT.